This is a list of T cell receptor beta chains from one sample in a study of T cells in tuberculosis. Sequencing was performed with immunoSEQ multiplex PCR; in TCRdb, only in-frame clones are kept and a portion is missing. Of tens of thousands of clones in the sample, about 95% were seen once. What was sequenced was PBMCs. These receptors were taken from a donor aged 10-35 years with latent tuberculosis or without tuberculosis infection. Both conserved end residues are part of each CDR3. Each record gives: D gene, V gene, J gene, clone size, CDR3 protein, CDR3 DNA. The D gene is left open where the match is weak. Rows give clone size only sometimes, using once, few, many, or a class for an expanded clone.

>TRBD2|TRBV5-1|TRBJ2-7|.
CASSLVTGGGLEQYF
TGCGCCAGCAGCTTGGTGACGGGAGGGGGGCTCGAGCAGTACTTC
>.|TRBV11-2|TRBJ2-7|.
CASSLDWQAYEQYF
TGTGCCAGCAGCTTAGATTGGCAGGCCTACGAGCAGTACTTC
>TRBD1|TRBV10-3|TRBJ1-1|.
CAISSGQGVGMNTEAFF
TGTGCCATCAGTTCCGGACAGGGGGTTGGGATGAACACTGAAGCTTTCTTT
>TRBD2|TRBV7-2|TRBJ2-3|.
CASSLLAGGLVDTQYF
TGTGCCAGCAGCTTACTAGCGGGAGGGCTGGTGGATACGCAGTATTTT
>TRBD2|TRBV14|TRBJ2-3|.
CASSQDMGLITDTQYF
TGTGCCAGCAGCCAAGATATGGGACTAATCACAGATACGCAGTATTTT
>TRBD1|TRBV6-5|TRBJ2-7|once
CASSYSNRGYEQYF
TGTGCCAGCAGTTACTCGAACAGGGGGTACGAGCAGTACTTC
>TRBD2|TRBV18|TRBJ2-7|.
CASSPRAGSYEQYF
TGTGCCAGCTCACCTCGAGCGGGGTCCTACGAGCAGTACTTC
>.|TRBV6-1|TRBJ2-7|.
CASSEEPYSYEQYF
TGTGCCAGCAGTGAAGAACCCTACTCCTACGAGCAGTACTTC
>.|TRBV28|TRBJ1-5|.
CASSPTGVRSQHF
TGTGCCAGCAGCCCAACCGGGGTGAGGTCCCAGCATTTT
>.|TRBV4-2|TRBJ2-7|.
CASSQEGRGPSLYEQYF
TGTGCCAGCAGCCAAGAGGGGCGGGGCCCGTCGCTATACGAGCAGTACTTC
>.|TRBV20-1|TRBJ1-1|.
CSASLQGEAFF
TGCAGTGCTTCTCTACAGGGAGAGGCTTTCTTT
>TRBD2|TRBV29-1|TRBJ2-2|.
CSVERTSGSIGELFF
TGCAGCGTTGAAAGGACTAGCGGGAGCATCGGGGAGCTGTTTTTT
>TRBD1|TRBV5-8|TRBJ1-2|.
CASSTYPGQGALSRHGYTF
TGTGCCAGCAGCACGTATCCAGGACAGGGGGCCTTATCGCGCCATGGCTACACCTTC
>.|TRBV30|TRBJ1-1|.
CAYRDSGTEAFF
TGTGCCTACCGGGACTCTGGGACTGAAGCTTTCTTT
>.|TRBV6-5|TRBJ2-2|once
CASSYPTTTGELFF
TGTGCCAGCAGTTATCCGACAACGACCGGGGAGCTGTTTTTT
>.|TRBV11-2|TRBJ1-4|.
CASSSNSIRDKPNEKLFF
TGTGCCAGCAGCTCGAATTCAATCCGGGACAAGCCTAATGAAAAACTGTTTTTT
>TRBD2|TRBV7-2|TRBJ2-7|.
CASSQGLAETYEQYF
TGTGCCAGCAGTCAAGGACTAGCGGAAACCTACGAGCAGTACTTC
>TRBD2|TRBV7-2|TRBJ2-7|.
CASSSRREGEQYF
TGTGCCAGCAGCTCCCGACGGGAGGGGGAGCAGTACTTC
>.|TRBV7-9|TRBJ2-7|.
CASSPQGQGMDF
TGTGCCAGCAGCCCCCAGGGTCAGGGTATGGACTTC
>TRBD2|TRBV5-6|TRBJ2-1|.
CASSSGTSGRAYNEQFF
TGTGCCAGCAGCTCCGGGACTAGCGGGAGGGCTTACAATGAGCAGTTCTTC
>.|TRBV9|TRBJ1-2|.
CASSVRLAPYLDGYTF
TGTGCCAGCAGCGTACGCCTAGCCCCTTACCTAGATGGCTACACCTTC
>.|TRBV2|TRBJ2-7|.
CASHSEVRSNEQYF
TGTGCCAGCCACTCCGAGGTGAGGTCCAACGAGCAGTACTTC
>.|TRBV11-3|TRBJ2-5|once
CASSNPGDSQETQYF
TGTGCCAGCAGCAATCCCGGAGACAGCCAAGAGACCCAGTACTTC
>TRBD1|TRBV4-2|TRBJ1-1|once
CASSQGTGSVDTEAFF
TGTGCCAGCAGCCAAGGGACAGGGAGTGTGGACACTGAAGCTTTCTTT
>TRBD1|TRBV19|TRBJ1-2|.
CASSPTGTGKVGYTF
TGTGCCAGTAGTCCCACCGGGACAGGGAAGGTTGGCTACACCTTC
>TRBD1|TRBV12-5|TRBJ1-2|.
CASGFTGGGGSGGYGYTF
TGTGCTAGTGGCTTCACAGGGGGCGGAGGTTCAGGAGGCTATGGCTACACCTTC
>TRBD1|TRBV7-9|TRBJ2-7|.
CASSLGTGSTYEQYF
TGTGCCAGCAGCTTAGGGACAGGGTCTACGTACGAGCAGTACTTC
>.|TRBV27|TRBJ2-7|.
CASSFSGQGGNEQYF
TGTGCCAGCAGTTTTAGCGGACAGGGAGGGAACGAGCAGTACTTC
>TRBD2|TRBV6-4|TRBJ2-3|.
CASSDSGTSSDTQYF
TGTGCCAGCAGTGACTCGGGGACTAGCTCAGATACGCAGTATTTT
>.|TRBV7-8|TRBJ2-3|.
CASSFFDGGLVDTQYF
TGTGCCAGCAGCTTTTTCGACGGGGGGCTCGTAGATACGCAGTATTTT
>.|TRBV11-2|TRBJ2-3|.
CASSPGSGGATDTQYF
TGTGCCAGCAGCCCCGGAAGTGGTGGAGCGACAGATACGCAGTATTTT
>.|TRBV18|TRBJ1-2|.
CASSPQGVIDYGYTF
TGTGCCAGCTCACCACAAGGGGTGATTGACTATGGCTACACCTTC
>.|TRBV5-5|TRBJ2-5|.
CASSLSPYQETQYF
TGTGCCAGCAGTTTATCCCCTTACCAAGAGACCCAGTACTTC
>TRBD1|TRBV6-1|TRBJ2-6|.
CATRDRTSGANVLTF
TGTGCCACACGGGACAGGACGTCTGGGGCCAACGTCCTGACTTTC
>.|TRBV30|TRBJ1-2|.
CAWSYHSSPSYGYTF
TGTGCCTGGAGTTATCACTCGAGCCCTAGCTATGGCTACACCTTC
>TRBD1|TRBV4-2|TRBJ2-1|.
CASSQAILEGANEQFF
TGTGCCAGCAGCCAAGCTATTCTCGAGGGGGCCAATGAGCAGTTCTTC
>.|TRBV25-1|TRBJ1-3|.
CASSEQGISGNTIYF
TGTGCCAGCAGTGAACAGGGGATCTCTGGAAACACCATATATTTT
>.|TRBV5-6|TRBJ1-1|.
CASTEPRRGTEAFF
TGTGCCAGCACCGAACCTCGCCGGGGAACTGAAGCTTTCTTT
>.|TRBV25-1|TRBJ2-7|once
CASSLAGDRYEQYF
TGTGCCAGCAGCTTAGCGGGGGACAGGTACGAGCAGTACTTC
>TRBD1|TRBV30|TRBJ2-1|.
CAWSPRDRNNEQFF
TGTGCCTGGAGTCCCCGGGACAGAAACAATGAGCAGTTCTTC
>TRBD1|TRBV7-9|TRBJ1-2|.
CASSLGTGIGEYGYTF
TGTGCCAGCAGCTTAGGGACAGGGATTGGGGAGTATGGCTACACCTTC
>.|TRBV9|TRBJ2-7|.
CASSVDPLASYEQYF
TGTGCCAGCAGCGTAGATCCCCTAGCCTCCTACGAGCAGTACTTC
>.|TRBV18|TRBJ1-1|.
CASSPSLLANTEAFF
TGTGCCAGCTCACCAAGCCTACTCGCGAACACTGAAGCTTTCTTT
>.|TRBV19|TRBJ1-2|.
CASTSILRVANYGYTF
TGTGCCAGTACTTCAATACTCAGGGTAGCCAACTATGGCTACACCTTC
>.|TRBV4-2|TRBJ1-1|.
CASSQTKQGPTEAFF
TGTGCCAGCAGCCAGACGAAACAGGGTCCCACTGAAGCTTTCTTT
>.|TRBV4-1|TRBJ2-1|once
CASSQTLSSYNEQFF
TGCGCCAGCAGCCAGACTCTGAGCTCCTACAATGAGCAGTTCTTC